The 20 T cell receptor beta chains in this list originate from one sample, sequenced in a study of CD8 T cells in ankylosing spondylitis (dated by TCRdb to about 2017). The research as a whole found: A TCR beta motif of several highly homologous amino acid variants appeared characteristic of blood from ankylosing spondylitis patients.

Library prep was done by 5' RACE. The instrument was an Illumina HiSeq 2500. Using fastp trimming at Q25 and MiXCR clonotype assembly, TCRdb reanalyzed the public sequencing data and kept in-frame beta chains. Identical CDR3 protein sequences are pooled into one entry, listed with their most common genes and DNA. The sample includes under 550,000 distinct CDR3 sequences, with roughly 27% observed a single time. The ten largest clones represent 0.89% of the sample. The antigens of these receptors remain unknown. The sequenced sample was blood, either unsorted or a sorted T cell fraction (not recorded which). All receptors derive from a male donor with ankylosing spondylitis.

CDR3 DNA: TGTGCCAGCAGCCCCTCGGGACTCGACACCGGGGAGCTGTTTTTT. This sequence encodes CASSPSGLDTGELFF. The chain uses TRBV11-3 and TRBJ2-2; tentatively, D is TRBD2 (6 bases). Germline V gene lookup returns CDR1 SGHNT and CDR2 YENEEA. This CDR3 is built from 15 residues. The germline V and J ends were trimmed by 5 bases and 3 bases, with 13 bases remaining between them.

Here the CDR3 reads CAISADSRNTIYF. In nucleotides, the CDR3 is TGTGCCATCAGTGCGGACAGTAGGAACACCATATATTTT. The chain links TRBV10-3 to TRBJ1-3, with a possible D match to TRBD1 (6 bases). The CDR3 covers 13 residues. Looked up from germline, CDR1 is ENHRY and CDR2 is SYGVKD. V dropped 4 bases and J dropped 7 bases, with 11 bases sitting between them.

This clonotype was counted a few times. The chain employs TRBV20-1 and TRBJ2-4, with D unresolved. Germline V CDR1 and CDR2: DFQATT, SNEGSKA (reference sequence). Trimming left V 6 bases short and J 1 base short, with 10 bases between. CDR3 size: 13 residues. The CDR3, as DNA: TGCAGTGCCTACATAGAGGCCAAAAACATTCAGTACTTC. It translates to CSAYIEAKNIQYF.

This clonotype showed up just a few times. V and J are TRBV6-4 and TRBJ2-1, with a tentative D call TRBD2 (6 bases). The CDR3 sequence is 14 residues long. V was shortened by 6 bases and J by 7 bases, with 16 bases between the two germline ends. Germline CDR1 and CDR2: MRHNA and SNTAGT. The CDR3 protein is CASSGSRLLNEQFF. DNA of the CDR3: TGTGCCAGCAGCGGGAGTCGACTTTTGAATGAGCAGTTCTTC.

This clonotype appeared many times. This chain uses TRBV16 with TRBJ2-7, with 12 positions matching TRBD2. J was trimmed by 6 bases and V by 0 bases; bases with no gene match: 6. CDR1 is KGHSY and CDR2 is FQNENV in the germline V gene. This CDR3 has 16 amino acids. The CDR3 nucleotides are TGTGCCAGCAGCCAATCCTCTAGCGGGAGGGGGCCCGAGCAGTACGTC. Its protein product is CASSQSSSGRGPEQYV.

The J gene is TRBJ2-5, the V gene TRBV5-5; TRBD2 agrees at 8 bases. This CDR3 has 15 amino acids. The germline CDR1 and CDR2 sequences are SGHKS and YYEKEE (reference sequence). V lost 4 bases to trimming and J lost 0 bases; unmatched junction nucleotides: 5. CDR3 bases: TGTGCCAGCAGCCCATTAGCGGGGAACCAAGAGACCCAGTACTTC. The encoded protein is CASSPLAGNQETQYF.

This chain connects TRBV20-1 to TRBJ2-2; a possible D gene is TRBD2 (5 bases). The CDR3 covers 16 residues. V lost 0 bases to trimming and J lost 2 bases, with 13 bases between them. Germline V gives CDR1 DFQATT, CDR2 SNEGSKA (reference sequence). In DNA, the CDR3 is TGCAGTGCTAGAGATGTGATAGCGAGAAACACCGGGGAGCTGTTTTTT. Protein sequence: CSARDVIARNTGELFF.

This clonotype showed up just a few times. This CDR3 reads CASSPDRGTYNEQFF. The CDR3 DNA sequence: TGTGCCAGCAGTCCTGACAGGGGTACGTACAATGAGCAGTTCTTC. The V call is TRBV7-2, the J call TRBJ2-1; 8 nucleotides agree with TRBD1. Trimming took 6 bases from V and 4 from J; bases not matched to a gene: 8. Germline CDR1 is SGHTA and CDR2 is FQGNSA. CDR3 length: 15 amino acids.

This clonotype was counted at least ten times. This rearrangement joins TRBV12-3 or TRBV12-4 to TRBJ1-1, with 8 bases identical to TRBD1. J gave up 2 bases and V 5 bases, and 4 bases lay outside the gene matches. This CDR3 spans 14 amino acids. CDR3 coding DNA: TGTGCCAGCAGTAGCGACAGGGGAAACACTGAAGCTTTCTTT. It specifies CASSSDRGNTEAFF.

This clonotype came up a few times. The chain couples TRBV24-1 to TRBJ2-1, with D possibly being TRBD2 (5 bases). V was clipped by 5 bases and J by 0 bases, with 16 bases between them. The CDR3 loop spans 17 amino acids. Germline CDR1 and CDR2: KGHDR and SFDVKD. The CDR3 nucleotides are TGTGCCACCAGTGGGCCAGGACTTTGGGGCTCCTACAATGAGCAGTTCTTC. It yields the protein CATSGPGLWGSYNEQFF.

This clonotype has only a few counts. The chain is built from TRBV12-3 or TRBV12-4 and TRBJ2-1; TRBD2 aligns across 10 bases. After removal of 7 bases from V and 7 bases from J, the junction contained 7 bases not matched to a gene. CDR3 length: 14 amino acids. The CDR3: CASNRASGSNEQFF. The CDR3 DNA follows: TGTGCCAGCAACCGCGCTAGCGGGAGTAATGAGCAGTTCTTC.

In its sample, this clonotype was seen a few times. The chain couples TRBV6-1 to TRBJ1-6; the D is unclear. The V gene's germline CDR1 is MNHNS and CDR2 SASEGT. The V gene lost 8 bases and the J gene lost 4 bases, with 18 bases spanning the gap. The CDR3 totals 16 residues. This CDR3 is CASGVDGRNYNSPLHF. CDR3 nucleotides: TGTGCCAGCGGAGTTGACGGCAGGAATTATAATTCACCCCTCCACTTT.

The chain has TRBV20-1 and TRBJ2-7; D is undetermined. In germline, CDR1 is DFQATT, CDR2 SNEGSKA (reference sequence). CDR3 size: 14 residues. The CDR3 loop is CSPRRWMGSYEQYF. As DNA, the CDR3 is TGCAGCCCAAGACGGTGGATGGGCTCCTACGAGCAGTACTTC.

For the CDR3, the DNA is TGTGCCAGCAGCTTAGGCGGGACAGGGGCCGAAGACTATGGCTACACCTTC. Amino acid sequence: CASSLGGTGAEDYGYTF. The chain employs TRBV7-8 and TRBJ1-2, with 10 bases lining up with TRBD1. The CDR3 has 17 residues. Germline V gene lookup returns CDR1 SGHVS and CDR2 FQNEAQ. The V gene end was trimmed by 1 base and the J gene end by 3 bases; junction bases not matched to a gene: 8.

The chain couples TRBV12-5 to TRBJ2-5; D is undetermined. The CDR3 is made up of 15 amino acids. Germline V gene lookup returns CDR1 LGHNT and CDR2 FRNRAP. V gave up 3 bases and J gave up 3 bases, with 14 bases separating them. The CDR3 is CASGFGGQGEETQYF. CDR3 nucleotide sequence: TGTGCTAGTGGTTTCGGTGGTCAAGGTGAAGAGACCCAGTACTTC.

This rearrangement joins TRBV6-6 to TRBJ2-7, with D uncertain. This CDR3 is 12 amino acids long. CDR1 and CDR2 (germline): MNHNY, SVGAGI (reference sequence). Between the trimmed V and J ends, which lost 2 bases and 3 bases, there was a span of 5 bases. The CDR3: CASSYTLYEQYF. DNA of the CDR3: TGTGCCAGCAGTTACACCCTCTACGAGCAGTACTTC.

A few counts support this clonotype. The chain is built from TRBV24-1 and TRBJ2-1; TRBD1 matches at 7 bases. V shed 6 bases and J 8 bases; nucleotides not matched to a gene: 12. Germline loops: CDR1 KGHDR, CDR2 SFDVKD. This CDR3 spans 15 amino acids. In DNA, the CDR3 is TGTGCCACCAGTCCGCTGACAGGGCGTTCCGATGAGCAGTTCTTC. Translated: CATSPLTGRSDEQFF.

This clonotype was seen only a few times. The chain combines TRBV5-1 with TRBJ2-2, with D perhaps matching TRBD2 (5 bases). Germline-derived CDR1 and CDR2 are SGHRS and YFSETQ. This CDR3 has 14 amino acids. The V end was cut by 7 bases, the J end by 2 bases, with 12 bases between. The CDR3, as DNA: TGCGCCAGCGGAGAGGGTTTTAACACCGGGGAGCTGTTTTTT. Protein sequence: CASGEGFNTGELFF.

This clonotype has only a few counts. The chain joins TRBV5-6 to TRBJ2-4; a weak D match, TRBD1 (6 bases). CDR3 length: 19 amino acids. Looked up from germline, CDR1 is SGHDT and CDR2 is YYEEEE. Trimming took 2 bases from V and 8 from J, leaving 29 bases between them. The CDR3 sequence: CASSLGENRALRWMDIQYF. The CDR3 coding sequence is TGTGCCAGCAGCTTAGGGGAGAACAGGGCTTTGCGGTGGATGGACATTCAGTACTTC.

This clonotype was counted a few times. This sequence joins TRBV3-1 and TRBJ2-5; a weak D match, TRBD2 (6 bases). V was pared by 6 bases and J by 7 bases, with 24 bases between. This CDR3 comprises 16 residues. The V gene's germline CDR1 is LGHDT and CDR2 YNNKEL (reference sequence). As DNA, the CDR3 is TGTGCCAGCAGTCCGGAACGGCTAGCGACTTGGGGGACCCAGTACTTC. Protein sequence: CASSPERLATWGTQYF.